Listed below are T cell receptor beta chains from one sample, sequenced in a study of blood T cell repertoires in COVID-19. Profiled with immunoSEQ multiplex PCR; TCRdb holds only in-frame clones, not every one. The sample shows 80,000 to 90,000 clones, roughly 86% of them seen only once. The sequenced sample consisted of peripheral blood. Receptor source: a woman older than 75 with acute or convalescent COVID-19. Both conserved end residues are part of each CDR3. Each record gives: D gene, clone size, V gene, J gene, CDR3 protein, CDR3 DNA. The D gene is left open where the match is weak. Clone sizes are given selectively: once, few, many, or a class where the clone is expanded.

>TRBD1|NA|TRBV7-8|TRBJ1-3
CASSLADRAGNTIYF
TGTGCCAGCAGCTTAGCCGACAGGGCTGGAAACACCATATATTTT
>NA|NA|TRBV28|TRBJ1-1
CASTPARLSTEAFF
TGTGCCAGCACCCCGGCGAGGTTAAGCACTGAAGCTTTCTTT
>NA|few|TRBV5-1|TRBJ2-7
CASSGRTEPPYEQYF
TGCGCCAGCAGCGGAAGGACAGAGCCTCCCTACGAGCAGTACTTC
>TRBD1|NA|TRBV19|TRBJ2-1
CASSIAGTGGWQFF
TGTGCCAGTAGTATTGCGGGGACAGGGGGCTGGCAGTTCTTC
>TRBD1|NA|TRBV11-2|TRBJ2-1
CASSNLAGTGGNEQFF
TGTGCCAGCAGCAACCTCGCGGGGACAGGGGGCAATGAGCAGTTCTTC
>NA|NA|TRBV12-3/TRBV12-4|TRBJ2-1
CASSLGGQGFF
TGTGCCAGCAGTTTAGGGGGGCAAGGGTTCTTC
>NA|NA|TRBV11-2|TRBJ2-2
CASSRDTSNTGELFF
TGTGCCAGCAGCCGGGACACATCGAACACCGGGGAGCTGTTTTTT
>TRBD2|NA|TRBV9|TRBJ2-7
CASSVGLAGVRSGEQYF
TGTGCCAGCAGCGTTGGACTAGCGGGGGTCAGGTCGGGCGAGCAGTACTTC
>NA|few|TRBV4-1|TRBJ1-1
CASSQGPGVTNTEAFF
TGCGCCAGCAGCCAGGGCCCAGGGGTAACGAACACTGAAGCTTTCTTT
>NA|few|TRBV12-1|TRBJ2-5
CASIPSITRPGGTQYF
TGTGCCAGCATCCCCAGCATTACCCGCCCCGGGGGGACCCAGTACTTC
>TRBD2|NA|TRBV4-1|TRBJ2-7
CASSQDPSGSIYEQYF
TGCGCCAGCAGCCAAGATCCTAGCGGGAGTATCTACGAGCAGTACTTC
>NA|NA|TRBV5-1|TRBJ1-2
CASSFDSIGYTF
TGCGCCAGCAGCTTTGACAGTATTGGCTACACCTTC
>TRBD1|NA|TRBV19|TRBJ1-5
CASSVPPGGDRNQPQHF
TGTGCCAGTAGTGTCCCTCCAGGGGGCGATCGCAATCAGCCCCAGCATTTT
>TRBD1|NA|TRBV4-2|TRBJ2-7
CASTQTPRKTGDHFPLYEQYF
TGTGCCAGCACCCAAACCCCCCGAAAAACAGGGGACCACTTCCCCCTCTACGAGCAGTACTTC
>NA|NA|TRBV28|TRBJ1-6
CASVLGDGSPLHF
TGTGCCAGCGTATTAGGGGATGGTTCACCCCTCCACTTT
>NA|NA|TRBV18|TRBJ2-1
CASSRQTEQFF
TGTGCCAGCTCACGGCAAACTGAGCAGTTCTTC
>TRBD1|NA|TRBV28|TRBJ1-5
CASSSGQGVDQPQHF
TGTGCCAGCAGCTCGGGACAGGGGGTCGATCAGCCCCAGCATTTT
>TRBD2|NA|TRBV13|TRBJ2-7
CASSRKREGRNEQYF
TGTGCCAGCAGCCGAAAGCGGGAGGGGAGAAACGAGCAGTACTTC
>NA|NA|TRBV12-3/TRBV12-4|TRBJ1-2
CASSLVENYGYTF
TGTGCCAGCAGTTTAGTAGAGAACTATGGCTACACCTTC
>NA|NA|TRBV15|TRBJ2-5
CATSGRAQAETQYF
TGTGCCACCAGCGGGCGGGCCCAGGCGGAGACCCAGTACTTC